This T cell receptor beta chain was profiled in a study of blood T cells in healthy people across ages. Study-level points and caveats: A roughly linear age-dependent decrease characterized TCR beta diversity per million T cells. Comparison with aged donors showed that long-lived donors had more naive CD4+ cells and higher diversity.

The study recruited healthy Caucasian donors from Russia who were aged about 6 to 90. V gave up 5 bases and J gave up 8 bases; unmatched junction bases: 5. Germline V gene sequence: CDR1 SNHLY, CDR2 FYNNEI. There are 13 residues in the CDR3. Details on this clonotype: Its target is unknown.

A second about 6 to 11 cycle PCR used barcoded and J-beta primers. CDR3-containing paired-end reads numbering at least 2.5 million came from each sample. TCRdb re-called the 5' RACE reads with MiXCR, one entry per CDR3 protein. Of around 1.5 million distinct CDR3 sequences in the sample, almost 60% were seen once. The chain employs TRBV2 and TRBJ2-1, with 8 positions matching TRBD2. This TCR was recovered from a man between 18 and 35 years old in good health. The source material was blood. The CDR3 DNA sequence: TGTGCCAGCAGTAGCGGGAGCTTCTATGAGCAGTTCTTC. Amino acid sequence: CASSSGSFYEQFF.